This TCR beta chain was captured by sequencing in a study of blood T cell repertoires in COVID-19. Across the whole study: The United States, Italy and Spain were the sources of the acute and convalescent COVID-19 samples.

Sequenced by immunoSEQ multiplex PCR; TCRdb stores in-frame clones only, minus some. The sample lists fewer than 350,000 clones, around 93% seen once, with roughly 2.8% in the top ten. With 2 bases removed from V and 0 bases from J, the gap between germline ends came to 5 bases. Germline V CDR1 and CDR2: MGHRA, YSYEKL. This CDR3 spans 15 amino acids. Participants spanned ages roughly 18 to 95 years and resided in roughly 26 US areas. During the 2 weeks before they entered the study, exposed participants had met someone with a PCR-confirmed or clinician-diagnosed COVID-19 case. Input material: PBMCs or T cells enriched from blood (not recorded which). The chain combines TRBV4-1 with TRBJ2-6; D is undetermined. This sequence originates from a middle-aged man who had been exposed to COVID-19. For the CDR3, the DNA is TGCGCCAGCAGCCAATCCGGCTCTGGGGCCAACGTCCTGACTTTC. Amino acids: CASSQSGSGANVLTF.